The 22 T cell receptor beta chains reported below all come from one sample, sequenced in a study of shared clonotypes between healthy human individuals. Libraries were prepared by immunoSEQ multiplex PCR; TCRdb keeps only in-frame clonotypes and omits some of them. The sample consists of roughly 500,000 clones, roughly 95% of them appearing once. Sequenced: naive CD4+ T cells sorted from blood. Subset specified: CD45RA+ positively selected. The receptors stem from a woman in her thirties in good health.

V gene TRBV28 combines with J gene TRBJ2-2, with D tentatively TRBD2 (6 bases). This CDR3 comprises 16 residues. CDR1 MDHEN and CDR2 SYDVKM come from the germline V gene. V dropped 2 bases and J dropped 6 bases, with 16 bases sitting between them. Written as DNA, the CDR3 is TGTGCCAGCAGTTTAATGCGGGGAACTGGTTCCGGGGAGCTGTTTTTT. Its protein is CASSLMRGTGSGELFF.

The CDR3 DNA follows: TGCGCCAGCAGCTTGGTCACAGGGGGAGAGACCCAGTACTTC. Translation: CASSLVTGGETQYF. This rearrangement joins TRBV5-1 to TRBJ2-5; 8 nucleotides align to TRBD1. Looked up from germline, CDR1 is SGHRS and CDR2 is YFSETQ. V dropped 0 bases and J dropped 4; count of bases not matched to a gene: 2. The CDR3 is 14 amino acids.

DNA of the CDR3: TGCGCCAGCAGCTTGCCCGGACAGGGGGATGAAAAACTGTTTTTT. Amino acid sequence: CASSLPGQGDEKLFF. This chain connects TRBV5-1 to TRBJ1-4; 10 bases agree with TRBD1. CDR1 and CDR2 from the germline V gene are SGHRS and YFSETQ. CDR3 size: 15 residues. V dropped 1 base and J dropped 6; count of bases not matched to a gene: 3.

The V call is TRBV7-2, the J call TRBJ2-3, with a possible D match to TRBD2 (6 bases). The CDR3 is 16 residues long. Looked up from germline, CDR1 is SGHTA and CDR2 is FQGNSA. Trimming left V 6 bases short and J 0 bases short, with 16 bases between. This chain's CDR3 is CASRRRDFSSTDTQYF. The CDR3 bases are TGTGCCAGCAGACGGAGGGACTTTTCTAGCACAGATACGCAGTATTTT.

This sequence joins TRBV28 and TRBJ1-5; D is uncertain. Per the germline V gene, CDR1 is MDHEN and CDR2 is SYDVKM. This CDR3 has 16 amino acids. Trimming pared 5 bases from V and 5 bases from J, leaving 19 bases between. The CDR3 nucleotides read TGTGCCAGCAGTCGGCCCCCGAACAGAACCTATCAGCCCCAGCATTTT. Translation: CASSRPPNRTYQPQHF.

This CDR3 is CATSRDTGTSSEQYF. The CDR3 DNA reads TGTGCCACCAGCAGGGATACCGGGACTAGTTCCGAGCAGTACTTC. The chain joins TRBV15 to TRBJ2-7, with 8 nucleotides matching TRBD2. V lost 3 bases and J lost 6; bases outside the gene matches: 10. The length of the CDR3 is 15 residues. Per germline, CDR1 LNHNV and CDR2 YYDKDF (reference sequence).

This chain connects TRBV28 to TRBJ2-7; D gene uncertain. The CDR3 contains 14 residues. Germline loops: CDR1 MDHEN, CDR2 SYDVKM. Trimming left V 2 bases short and J 3 bases short, with 11 bases between. DNA for the CDR3: TGTGCCAGCAGTTTACGTCGCCACTACTACGAGCAGTACTTC. Translation gives CASSLRRHYYEQYF.

The CDR3 nucleotides read TGTGCCATCAGTGAGGTGACAGTCAACTATGGCTACACCTTC. Protein: CAISEVTVNYGYTF. V and J are TRBV10-3 and TRBJ1-2, with TRBD1 as a possible D gene (5 bases). V was cut by 2 bases and J by 2 bases, with 9 bases left in between. Germline CDR1 and CDR2: ENHRY and SYGVKD. The CDR3 has 14 amino acids.

The rearrangement uses TRBV14 and TRBJ2-7; perhaps TRBD2 as D (5 bases). The V gene lost 1 base and the J gene lost 0 bases, with 10 bases spanning the gap. Germline V gene lookup returns CDR1 SGHDN and CDR2 FVKESK. This CDR3 spans 15 amino acids. As DNA, the CDR3 is TGTGCCAGCAGCCAAGCTGGCGGGTACTCCTACGAGCAGTACTTC. Translated, it gives CASSQAGGYSYEQYF.

The V call is TRBV5-1, the J call TRBJ2-5; D is ambiguous. Germline CDR1 SGHRS, CDR2 YFSETQ. Trimming shortened V by 2 bases and J by 5 bases, and 7 bases separated the two germline ends. This CDR3 has 12 residues. As DNA, the CDR3 is TGCGCCAGCAGCTTCGGTTTGGAGACCCAGTACTTC. It encodes CASSFGLETQYF.

This sequence joins TRBV19 and TRBJ2-1; 9 bases line up with TRBD1. This CDR3 region has 17 residues. Per germline, CDR1 LNHDA and CDR2 SQIVND (reference sequence). With 5 bases clipped from V and 1 base from J, the junction kept 9 bases outside the gene matches. CDR3 amino acids: CASSAEQGAQSYNEQFF. The CDR3 nucleotides are TGTGCCAGTAGTGCAGAACAGGGGGCTCAGTCCTACAATGAGCAGTTCTTC.

The chain employs TRBV5-6 and TRBJ2-5, with 11 nucleotides matching TRBD1. The better agreement between TRBJ2-7 and the DNA end casts doubt on the J call. Looked up from germline, CDR1 is SGHDT and CDR2 is YYEEEE. The CDR3 has 14 amino acids. In DNA form, the CDR3 reads TGTGCCAGCAGCTTCGGGACAGGGGGCTACGAGCAGTACTTC. Protein: CASSFGTGGYEQYF.

This chain uses TRBV28 with TRBJ2-3, with 7 positions matching TRBD1. Germline V gene lookup returns CDR1 MDHEN and CDR2 SYDVKM. This CDR3 spans 14 amino acids. Trimming at V came to 6 bases and at J to 1 base, leaving 4 bases not matched to a gene. The CDR3 sequence: CASSDGQGTDTQYF. CDR3 bases: TGTGCCAGCAGCGATGGACAGGGCACAGATACGCAGTATTTT. The full variable domain, with the rest looked up from reference TRBV28 and TRBJ2-3, is DVKVTQSSRYLVKRTGEKVFLECVQDMDHENMFWYRQDPGLGLRLIYFSYDVKMKEKGDIPEGYSVSREKKERFSLILESASTNQTSMYLCASSDGQGTDTQYFGPGTRLTVL.

This clone appeared once. The CDR3: CASSLGESSYNEQFF. Here the CDR3 DNA reads TGTGCCAGCAGCTTAGGGGAGAGCTCCTACAATGAGCAGTTCTTC. This chain links TRBV7-2 with TRBJ2-1; TRBD2 is a possible D gene (5 bases). The germline gives CDR1 SGHTA, CDR2 FQGNSA. V gave up 1 base and J gave up 0 bases, with 7 bases separating them. This CDR3 is 15 amino acids long.

This sequence joins TRBV30 and TRBJ1-1; D is unclear. Germline assignment: CDR1 GTSNPN and CDR2 SVGIG (reference sequence). Deletions cut 0 bases from V and 1 base from J, with 12 bases between. This CDR3 region has 15 residues. CDR3 coding DNA: TGTGCCTGGAGTGTATCCCTTTGGGGGAACACTGAAGCTTTCTTT. This translates into CAWSVSLWGNTEAFF.

The CDR3 coding sequence is TGTGCCAGCAGTGCGCTCGGGGGGGACACTGAAGCTTTCTTT. It yields the protein CASSALGGDTEAFF. The J gene is TRBJ1-1, the V gene TRBV6-1, with D possibly TRBD1 on 5 matching bases. CDR1 and CDR2 (germline): MNHNS, SASEGT. V lost 4 bases to trimming and J lost 3 bases, with 12 bases between them. The CDR3 is made up of 14 amino acids.

The chain employs TRBV19 and TRBJ2-7, with 7 bases matching TRBD2. Trimming cost V 4 bases and J 5 bases; bases outside gene matches: 5. CDR3 length: 13 residues. Germline CDR1 LNHDA, CDR2 SQIVND (reference sequence). In DNA, the CDR3 is TGTGCCAGTAGTAGCGGGAGTATCAACGAGCAGTACTTC. Translation gives CASSSGSINEQYF.

This clone was seen only a few times. J is TRBJ1-1 and V is TRBV5-1, with D possibly TRBD1 on 5 matching bases. V was trimmed by 4 bases and J by 3 bases, leaving 10 bases between them. The CDR3 sequence is 13 residues long. Germline values: CDR1 SGHRS, CDR2 YFSETQ. The CDR3 region is CASSGQGHTEAFF. CDR3 coding DNA: TGCGCCAGCAGCGGTCAGGGCCACACTGAAGCTTTCTTT.

The CDR3 sequence is CVSTREQGTNTEAFF. DNA of the CDR3: TGTGTCTCGACCAGGGAACAGGGGACCAACACTGAAGCTTTCTTT. This chain connects TRBV2 to TRBJ1-1, with 7 bases aligning to TRBD1. CDR3 length equals 15 residues. Per germline, CDR1 SNHLY and CDR2 FYNNEI.

V gene TRBV28 combines with J gene TRBJ1-2; D possibly corresponds to TRBD1 (6 bases). Trimming took 5 bases from V and 5 from J, leaving 21 bases between them. Germline values: CDR1 MDHEN, CDR2 SYDVKM. The CDR3 spans 16 residues. The DNA for the CDR3 is TGTGCCAGCAGTCTCAAACAGGGACCAGTCGGGTATGGCTACACCTTC. Amino acids: CASSLKQGPVGYGYTF.

The J gene is TRBJ1-5, the V gene TRBV28; no clear D gene. CDR3 length: 14 residues. With 1 base removed from V and 6 bases from J, the gap between germline ends came to 10 bases. Germline values: CDR1 MDHEN, CDR2 SYDVKM. The CDR3 loop reads CASSLLYGVQPQHF. As DNA, the CDR3 is TGTGCCAGCAGTTTATTGTACGGGGTTCAGCCCCAGCATTTT.

The chain joins TRBV27 to TRBJ1-5; 10 bases are a match to TRBD1. The CDR3 covers 17 residues. CDR1 is MNHEY, CDR2 SMNVEV, per germline (reference sequence). The V segment lost 2 bases and the J segment 1 base; nucleotides outside the gene matches: 5. This chain's CDR3 is CASSLAGQGISNQPQHF. In nucleotides, the CDR3 is TGTGCCAGCAGTTTAGCGGGACAGGGGATAAGCAATCAGCCCCAGCATTTT.